Listed below are T cell receptor beta chains from one sample, sequenced in a study of blood T cell repertoires in COVID-19. Profiling relied on immunoSEQ multiplex PCR, and the TCRdb table lists in-frame clones only, not all of them. The sample yields 45,000 to 55,000 clones, roughly 84% seen once. Sequencing was carried out using peripheral blood. These receptors all come from a man aged 45-65 years with active COVID-19. CDR3s include the opening cysteine and the closing phenylalanine or tryptophan. Each record gives: clone size, V gene, J gene, D gene, CDR3 length, CDR3 DNA, CDR3 protein. A D gene is named only where the DNA matches it firmly. A clone size is listed for some rows: how often the clone was seen (once, few, many), or a class if it is expanded.

>.|TRBV19|TRBJ1-1|.|16
TGTGCCAGTAGAACTAACGGTGCAGGGATAGGGACTGAAGCTTTCTTT
CASRTNGAGIGTEAFF
>.|TRBV14|TRBJ2-3|.|17
TGTGCCAGCAGCCAAGATCTCCTGGCAGCTAGTACAGATACGCAGTATTTT
CASSQDLLAASTDTQYF
>.|TRBV2|TRBJ1-2|TRBD1|15
TGTGCCAGCAGGCCCGGGACAGGACTTACCTATGGCTACACCTTC
CASRPGTGLTYGYTF
>.|TRBV4-3|TRBJ1-1|.|14
TGCGCCAGCAGCCAAGATAGCGGGACGGCTGAAGCTTTCTTT
CASSQDSGTAEAFF
>.|TRBV9|TRBJ2-3|.|15
TGTGCCAGCAGCGAGACGGGGGATAGCACAGATACGCAGTATTTT
CASSETGDSTDTQYF
>.|TRBV5-8|TRBJ2-6|.|16
TGTGCCAGCAGCTTGGAATCGGGTACTGGGGCCAACGTCCTGACTTTC
CASSLESGTGANVLTF
>.|TRBV7-2|TRBJ2-7|TRBD2|14
TGTGCCAGCAGCTTAGCGGGACTAGCGGGGGAGCAGTACTTC
CASSLAGLAGEQYF
>.|TRBV7-2|TRBJ2-2|TRBD2|18
TGTGCCAGCAGCTTAGCCACCGGGACTAGCGGGGGGGCCGGGGAGCTGTTTTTT
CASSLATGTSGGAGELFF
>.|TRBV6-2/TRBV6-3|TRBJ2-3|TRBD2|17
TGTGCCAGCAGTTACCCCCTTTTCGGGGGGGGAAGGGATACGCAGTATTTT
CASSYPLFGGGRDTQYF
>.|TRBV6-2/TRBV6-3|TRBJ2-2|.|16
TGTGCCAGCAGTTTGGAGACAGGGGAGGGGGCCGGGGAGCTGTTTTTT
CASSLETGEGAGELFF
>.|TRBV5-1|TRBJ2-1|TRBD2|15
TGCGCCAGCAGCTTGGGCGGGAGGGCCGACAATGAGCAGTTCTTC
CASSLGGRADNEQFF
>few|TRBV5-1|TRBJ2-2|.|12
TGCGCCAGCAGCTTAGAGCGCGGGGAGCTGTTTTTT
CASSLERGELFF
>few|TRBV7-3|TRBJ2-1|TRBD2|15
TGTGCCAGCAGCTTAGATAGCGGGGGGTACAATGAGCAGTTCTTC
CASSLDSGGYNEQFF
>.|TRBV28|TRBJ1-2|TRBD1|16
TGTGCCAGCAGTTTCAACCTCGGGACAGGCGGTGGAGGCTACACCTTC
CASSFNLGTGGGGYTF
>.|TRBV5-4|TRBJ2-5|TRBD1|13
TGTGCCAGCCGGGGGACAGGACAAGAGACCCAGTACTTC
CASRGTGQETQYF